The 14 T cell receptor beta chains below all came from one sample that was sequenced in a study of shared clonotypes between healthy human individuals. The method was immunoSEQ multiplex PCR; TCRdb's version includes in-frame clones alone and lacks a portion of them. The repertoire consists of some 1,400,000 clones, with more than 95% occurring once and the leading ten covering about 1.2%. The sample comprised naive CD4+ T cells sorted from blood. Documented subset: CD45RA+ positively selected. These receptors were collected from a man aged 30 to 39 in good health.

The rearrangement joins TRBV5-1 to TRBJ2-1; D uncertain. Per germline, CDR1 SGHRS and CDR2 YFSETQ. The CDR3 totals 16 residues. The V end was cut by 0 bases, the J end by 3 bases, with 13 bases between. CDR3 DNA: TGCGCCAGCAGCTTGGTCTTAGCCCAGCTCTACAATGAGCAGTTCTTC. This translates into CASSLVLAQLYNEQFF.

This chain uses TRBV10-3 with TRBJ2-1; 10 bases align to TRBD1. CDR3 length: 16 amino acids. V dropped 6 bases and J dropped 8; count of bases not matched to a gene: 13. Germline lookup yields CDR1 ENHRY and CDR2 SYGVKD. In DNA, the CDR3 is TGTGCCATCAGCGCCGAGACAGGGGGCATTATGGATGAGCAGTTCTTC. This gives the protein CAISAETGGIMDEQFF.

This chain connects TRBV7-6 to TRBJ1-1; 8 bases fit TRBD1. The CDR3 runs 15 residues. V gave up 1 base and J gave up 4 bases; unmatched junction bases: 5. Looked up from germline, CDR1 is SGHVS and CDR2 is FNYEAQ. The CDR3 here is CASSLGTGGSTEAFF. CDR3 in DNA: TGTGCCAGCAGCTTAGGCACAGGGGGGTCCACTGAAGCTTTCTTT.

V is TRBV29-1 and J is TRBJ2-2; D is unresolved. Looked up from germline, CDR1 is SQVTM and CDR2 is ANQGSEA. V lost 4 bases to trimming and J lost 5 bases, with 8 bases between them. The CDR3 loop spans 12 amino acids. CDR3 sequence: CSVGWNTGELFF. The CDR3 region has the DNA TGCAGCGTTGGTTGGAATACCGGGGAGCTGTTTTTT.

The chain is built from TRBV18 and TRBJ2-3, with no clear D. V was trimmed by 3 bases and J by 3 bases, leaving 10 bases between them. The germline gives CDR1 KGHSH, CDR2 LQKENI. This CDR3 has 14 residues. CDR3 sequence (DNA): TGTGCCAGCTCACCCCCTATGAGGACAGATACGCAGTATTTT. Its translation is CASSPPMRTDTQYF.

The chain has TRBV5-8 and TRBJ2-4; 8 bases agree with TRBD1. J was trimmed by 0 bases and V by 3 bases; bases with no gene match: 17. Germline V gives CDR1 SGHTS, CDR2 YDEGEE. The CDR3 sequence is 20 residues long. The CDR3 reads CASSSAGTGLANKAKNIQYF. In DNA form, the CDR3 reads TGTGCCAGCAGCTCCGCCGGGACAGGCTTGGCTAACAAAGCCAAAAACATTCAGTACTTC.

The chain employs TRBV5-4 and TRBJ2-7; 12 positions agree with TRBD2. The CDR3 loop spans 13 amino acids. After removal of 10 bases from V and 8 bases from J, the junction contained 10 bases not matched to a gene. Germline V gene lookup returns CDR1 SGHNT and CDR2 YYREEE (reference sequence). This chain's CDR3 is CACRTSGEHKQYF. The CDR3 DNA sequence: TGTGCCTGTCGGACTAGCGGGGAGCATAAGCAGTACTTC.

The gene calls are TRBV7-4 and TRBJ1-4; D uncertain. The CDR3 runs 14 residues. Between the trimmed V and J ends, which lost 4 bases and 11 bases, there was a span of 17 bases. Germline assignment: CDR1 SGHVT and CDR2 SQSDAQ. Written as DNA, the CDR3 is TGTGCCAGCAGCTCCCCCCGTTGGCGGATCAAACTGTTTTTT. This translates into CASSSPRWRIKLFF.

V usage is TRBV15 and J usage is TRBJ2-1; no definite D call. The V end lost 6 bases, the J end lost 5 bases, and 17 bases lay between the germline ends. Germline-derived CDR1 and CDR2 are LNHNV and YYDKDF (reference sequence). This CDR3 has 15 residues. The CDR3 here is CATSGMTNYDNEQFF. For the CDR3, the DNA is TGTGCCACCAGTGGGATGACAAACTACGACAATGAGCAGTTCTTC. Combining the CDR3 with reference TRBV15 and TRBJ2-1 gives the whole variable domain DAMVIQNPRYQVTQFGKPVTLSCSQTLNHNVMYWYQQKSSQAPKLLFHYYDKDFNNEADTPDNFQSRRPNTSFCFLDIRSPGLGDTAMYLCATSGMTNYDNEQFFGPGTRLTVL.

This chain connects TRBV7-3 to TRBJ2-7; D not certain. V dropped 2 bases and J dropped 1 base, with 9 bases sitting between them. The CDR3 spans 14 residues. CDR1 is SGHTA and CDR2 is FQGTGA in the germline V gene. The CDR3 DNA sequence: TGTGCCAGCAGCTTATTCGAAGTTTCCTACGAGCAGTACTTC. This codes for CASSLFEVSYEQYF.

On this clone: One end of the junction is discordant with germline, which a read error may explain. The chain has TRBV15 and TRBJ2-7, with a weak D call TRBD1 (5 bases). Per germline, CDR1 LNHNV and CDR2 YYDKDF (reference sequence). The CDR3 is 13 residues long. CDR3 loop: CATSSSGAGMLHF. In DNA, the CDR3 is TGTGCCACCAGCAGCTCTGGGGCAGGGATGCTACACTTC.

This rearrangement joins TRBV18 to TRBJ2-7; 8 nucleotides agree with TRBD1. The CDR3 is made up of 14 amino acids. Germline loops: CDR1 KGHSH, CDR2 LQKENI. J lost 2 bases, V lost 4 bases, and 4 bases had no gene match. CDR3: CASSLGQEAYEQYF. In nucleotides, the CDR3 is TGTGCCAGCTCACTGGGACAGGAGGCCTACGAGCAGTACTTC.

J is TRBJ2-7 and V is TRBV10-3; D not certain. Germline lookup yields CDR1 ENHRY and CDR2 SYGVKD. The CDR3 covers 14 residues. Trimming removed 3 bases at V and 4 bases at J, with 13 bases between. This chain's CDR3 is CAISDQYAFYEQYF. The CDR3 DNA reads TGTGCCATCAGTGACCAATATGCATTTTACGAGCAGTACTTC.

Notes on this clone: Other DNA sequences in this specimen translate into the identical CDR3. This sequence joins TRBV5-5 and TRBJ2-3, with TRBD2 identical over 11 bases. The ends lost 0 bases at V and 2 bases at J; junction bases unmatched: 2. Germline V CDR1 and CDR2: SGHKS, YYEKEE (reference sequence). The CDR3 has 16 amino acids. Here the CDR3 reads CASSLVGLAATDTQYF. The CDR3, as DNA: TGTGCCAGCAGCTTGGTGGGACTAGCGGCCACAGATACGCAGTATTTT.